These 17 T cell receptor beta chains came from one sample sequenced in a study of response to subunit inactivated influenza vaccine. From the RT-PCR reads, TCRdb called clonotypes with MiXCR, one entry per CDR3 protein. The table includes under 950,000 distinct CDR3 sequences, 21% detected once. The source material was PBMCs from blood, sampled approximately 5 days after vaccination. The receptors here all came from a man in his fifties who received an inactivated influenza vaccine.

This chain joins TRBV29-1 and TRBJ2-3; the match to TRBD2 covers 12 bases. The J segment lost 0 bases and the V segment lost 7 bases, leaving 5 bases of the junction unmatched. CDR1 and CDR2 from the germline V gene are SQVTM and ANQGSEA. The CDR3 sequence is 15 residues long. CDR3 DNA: TGCAGCGCCTCTAGCGGGGGGGCCAGCACAGATACGCAGTATTTT. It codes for CSASSGGASTDTQYF.

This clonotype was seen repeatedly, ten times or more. The CDR3 protein is CASSPRTGGLYEQYF. CDR3 bases: TGTGCCAGCAGTCCCCGGACAGGGGGTCTATACGAGCAGTACTTC. The chain couples TRBV25-1 to TRBJ2-7, with 10 bases identical to TRBD1. V gave up 5 bases and J gave up 4 bases; unmatched junction bases: 8. The length of the CDR3 is 15 residues. Per germline, CDR1 MGHDK and CDR2 SYGVNS.

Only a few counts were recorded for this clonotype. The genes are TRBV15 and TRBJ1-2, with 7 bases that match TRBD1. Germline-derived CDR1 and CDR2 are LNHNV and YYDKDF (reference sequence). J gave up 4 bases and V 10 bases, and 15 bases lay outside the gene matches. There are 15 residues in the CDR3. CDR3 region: CARRTKATGPYGYTF. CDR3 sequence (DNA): TGTGCCAGGAGAACTAAAGCGACAGGGCCCTATGGCTACACCTTC.

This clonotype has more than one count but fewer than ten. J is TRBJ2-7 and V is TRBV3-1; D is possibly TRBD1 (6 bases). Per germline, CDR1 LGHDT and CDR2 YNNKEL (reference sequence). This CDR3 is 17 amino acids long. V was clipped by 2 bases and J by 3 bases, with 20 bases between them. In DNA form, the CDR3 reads TGTGCCAGCAGCCAACCTACCCGCCTGGGACAAAGCTACGAGCAGTACTTC. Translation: CASSQPTRLGQSYEQYF.

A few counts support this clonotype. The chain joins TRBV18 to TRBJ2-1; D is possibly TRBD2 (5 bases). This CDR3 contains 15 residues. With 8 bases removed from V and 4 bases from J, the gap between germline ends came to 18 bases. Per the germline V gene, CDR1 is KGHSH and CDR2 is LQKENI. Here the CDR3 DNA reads TGTGCCAGCGAAAGTAACTCGGGATCTTACAATGAGCAGTTCTTC. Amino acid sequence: CASESNSGSYNEQFF.

The CDR3 DNA reads as TGCAGTGCACCCGGACAGGGAATCGGTGGCTACACCTTC. It translates to CSAPGQGIGGYTF. V usage is TRBV20-1 and J usage is TRBJ1-2; 8 positions agree with TRBD1. The CDR3 spans 13 residues. The germline V gene has CDR1 DFQATT and CDR2 SNEGSKA (reference sequence). V shed 6 bases, J shed 7 bases, and the junction held 10 bases outside the gene matches.

The CDR3 spells CATTQRMNTEAFF. CDR3 sequence (DNA): TGTGCCACCACCCAGCGAATGAACACTGAAGCTTTCTTT. This chain links TRBV15 with TRBJ1-1; D gene unclear. The CDR3 contains 13 residues. The ends were cut back, 7 bases at V and 0 bases at J, with 9 bases in the middle. Per germline, CDR1 LNHNV and CDR2 YYDKDF (reference sequence).

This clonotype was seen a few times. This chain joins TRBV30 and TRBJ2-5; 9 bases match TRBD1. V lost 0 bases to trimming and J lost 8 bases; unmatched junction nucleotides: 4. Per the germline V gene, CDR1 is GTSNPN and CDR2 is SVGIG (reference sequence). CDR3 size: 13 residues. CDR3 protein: CAWSVQGAHTQYF. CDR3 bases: TGTGCCTGGAGTGTACAGGGGGCGCACACCCAGTACTTC.

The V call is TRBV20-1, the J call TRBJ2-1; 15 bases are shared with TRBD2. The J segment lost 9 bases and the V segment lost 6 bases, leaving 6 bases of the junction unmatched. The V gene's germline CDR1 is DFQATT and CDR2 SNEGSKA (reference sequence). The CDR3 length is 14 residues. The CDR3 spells CSASGLAGGPEQFF. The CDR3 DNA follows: TGCAGTGCATCGGGACTAGCGGGGGGCCCTGAGCAGTTCTTC.

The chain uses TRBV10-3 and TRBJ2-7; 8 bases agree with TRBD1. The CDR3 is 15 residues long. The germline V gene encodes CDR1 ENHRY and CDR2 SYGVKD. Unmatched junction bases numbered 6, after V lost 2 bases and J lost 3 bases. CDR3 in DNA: TGTGCCATCAGTGAGCCGGACAGGGCGATCTACGAGCAGTACTTC. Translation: CAISEPDRAIYEQYF.

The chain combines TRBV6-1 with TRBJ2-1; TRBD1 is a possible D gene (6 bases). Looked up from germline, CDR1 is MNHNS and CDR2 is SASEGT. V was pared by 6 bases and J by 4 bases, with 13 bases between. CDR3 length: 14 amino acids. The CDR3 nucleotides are TGTGCCAGCAGGATCGGGACACCTTACAATGAGCAGTTCTTC. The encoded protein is CASRIGTPYNEQFF.

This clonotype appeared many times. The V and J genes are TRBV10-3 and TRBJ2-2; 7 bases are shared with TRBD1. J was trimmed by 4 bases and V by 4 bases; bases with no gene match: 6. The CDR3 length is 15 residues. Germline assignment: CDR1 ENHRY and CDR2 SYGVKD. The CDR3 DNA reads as TGTGCCATCAGTGTACAGGGGTCGGGCACCGGGGAGCTGTTTTTT. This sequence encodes CAISVQGSGTGELFF.

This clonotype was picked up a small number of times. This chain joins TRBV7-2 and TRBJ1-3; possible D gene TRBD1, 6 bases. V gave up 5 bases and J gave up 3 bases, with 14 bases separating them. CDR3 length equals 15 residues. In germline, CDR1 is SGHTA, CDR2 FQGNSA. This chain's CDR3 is CASSVGTPYGNTIYF. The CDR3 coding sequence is TGTGCCAGCAGCGTCGGGACACCGTATGGAAACACCATATATTTT.

For the CDR3, the DNA is TGCAGTGCTGACCCTGGGCAGGGGAATGAGCAGTTCTTC. It translates to CSADPGQGNEQFF. The genes are TRBV20-1 and TRBJ2-1; D is possibly TRBD1 (6 bases). The CDR3 runs 13 residues. Germline V gene sequence: CDR1 DFQATT, CDR2 SNEGSKA (reference sequence). Trimming took off 5 bases at V and 7 bases at J, with 15 bases between the two ends.

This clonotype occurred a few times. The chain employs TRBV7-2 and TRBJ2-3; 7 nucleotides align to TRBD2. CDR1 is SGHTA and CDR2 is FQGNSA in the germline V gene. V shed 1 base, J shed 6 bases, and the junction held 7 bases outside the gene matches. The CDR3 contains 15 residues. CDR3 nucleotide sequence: TGTGCCAGCAGCTTAGTGGGAGGGCCCTTCGATACGCAGTATTTT. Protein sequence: CASSLVGGPFDTQYF.

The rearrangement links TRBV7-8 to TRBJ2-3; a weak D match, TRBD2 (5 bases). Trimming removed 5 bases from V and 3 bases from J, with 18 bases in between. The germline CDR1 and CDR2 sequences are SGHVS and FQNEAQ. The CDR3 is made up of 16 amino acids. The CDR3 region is CASSPFVARGTDTQYF. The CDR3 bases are TGTGCCAGCAGCCCATTTGTAGCCCGAGGGACAGATACGCAGTATTTT.

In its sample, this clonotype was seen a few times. The CDR3 DNA reads TGTGCCAGCAGTTACCCACAGGGATTCAATCAGCCCCAGCATTTT. It yields the protein CASSYPQGFNQPQHF. The genes are TRBV6-2 or TRBV6-3 and TRBJ1-5; D perhaps matches TRBD1 (6 bases). CDR3 size: 15 residues. In germline, CDR1 is MNHEY, CDR2 SVGEGT. With 2 bases removed from V and 3 bases from J, the gap between germline ends came to 11 bases.